What follows describes a single T cell receptor (beta chain). The antigen is not known. The data derive from a study of shared clonotypes between healthy human individuals. Study-level findings and limits: Owing to a small donor count, the genetic and exposure-history diversity represented was limited.

Produced via immunoSEQ multiplex PCR; TCRdb's table is partial and in-frame only. The sample lists about 2.3 million clones; 85% to 95% were seen once. The V gene lost 0 bases and the J gene lost 0 bases, with 8 bases spanning the gap. This CDR3 has 15 amino acids. Germline lookup yields CDR1 MRHNA and CDR2 SNTAGT. The receptor was isolated from a man between 18 and 35 years old in good health. Some clones in this sample may be carry-over from other donors' samples. This chain connects TRBV6-4 to TRBJ1-2; D gene uncertain. Material: naive CD4+ T cells from PBMCs. Subset specified: CD45RA+ positively selected. CDR3 region: CASSDSSGTNYGYTF. The CDR3 coding sequence is TGTGCCAGCAGTGACTCGTCGGGGACTAACTATGGCTACACCTTC.